What follows is one T cell receptor (beta chain) and its context. The antigen this receptor binds is unknown. No base quality information exists; no much larger clone differs at one position. The data are from a study of OX40 agonist ivuxolimab in advanced cancers. For context, the study as a whole: Ivuxolimab was a fully human IgG2 agonistic monoclonal antibody targeting the costimulatory receptor OX40 (CD134). Intravenous ivuxolimab was administered to patients every 2 weeks at six dose levels: 0.01, 0.1, 0.3, 1.5, 3 and 10 mg/kg. Of the 50 to 55 dose-escalation patients, hepatocellular carcinoma was present in about 20, melanoma in approximately 15, renal cell carcinoma in 9 and head and neck cancer in 9. In the dose-escalation cohort, approximately 80% of patients were male, and the mean age was 60 years with a range of roughly 20 to 80. Prior anti-PD-1, anti-PD-L1 or anti-CTLA-4 therapy was permitted, and checkpoint inhibitors had been received by roughly 40% of dose-escalation patients. Partial responses occurred in three dose-escalation patients: two with cutaneous melanoma and one with hepatocellular carcinoma. Peripheral TCRbeta sequencing was intended to test whether TCR sequence diversity was altered and clonal T-cell expansion was caused by ivuxolimab. The monotherapy dose-escalation portion (N = 52 patients) of the phase I ivuxolimab trial is reported in the paper.

Patients with autoimmune disease history or receiving systemic immunosuppression were excluded from the trial. Peripheral blood for TCR sequencing was drawn from every dose cohort at baseline, at cycle 4 day 1 and at cycle 7 day 1. The samples were taken from a phase I, first-in-human, multicenter, open-label dose-escalation trial of ivuxolimab. Adults with locally advanced or metastatic head and neck squamous cell, hepatocellular, melanoma or renal cell carcinoma were enrolled in the trial. Before TCR sequencing, CD4+ T cells and CD8+ T cells from peripheral blood were sorted into separate populations. For sequencing of the TCRbeta CDR3 region, genomic DNA was extracted from the sorted cells. The immunoSEQ Assay was used for sequencing of TCRbeta CDR3 regions. TCRdb took this table from immuneACCESS and kept in-frame rearrangements with V and J called. Such tables lack part of the clones; where checked against another copy, unresolved V genes explain under half of the gap, and the rest is unexplained. A total of tens of thousands of clones appear in this sample, 75% to 90% of them only once. The ten largest clones capture around 4.8% of the sample.

What the authors observed across the whole study: Low levels of normalized T-cell clonal expansion were also seen in some patients who did not respond. After ivuxolimab, expanded clones were on average more numerous among CD8+ T cells than among CD4+ T cells. At doses of 0.1 to 3.0 mg/kg, clonal expansion of both CD4+ and CD8+ blood T cells was observed from baseline to week 6. In the 0.1-3.0 mg/kg groups, partial responders were among the patients with the lowest normalized peripheral clonal expansion, particularly in CD8+ T cells. The antigen specificity of the peripheral T cells that underwent clonal expansion was not determined.

Sequencing used CD4+ or CD8+ T cells sorted from blood, obtained in a trial of the OX40 agonist ivuxolimab. This TCR derives from an adult with an advanced solid tumor such as melanoma, head and neck, liver or kidney cancer.

CDR3 sequence: CSAGRSGEQFF. The nucleotide sequence is given as TGCAGCGCCGGTCGCTCGGGTGAGCAGTTCTTC. The V gene is TRBV29-1 and the J gene is TRBJ2-1, with the identity of the D gene unclear. Based on the germline V gene, the CDR1 and CDR2 sequences are SQVTM and ANQGSEA. The junction shows trimming of 7 bases on V and 9 bases on J, plus 13 bases between the germline ends. From the cysteine up to the phenylalanine, the CDR3 has a length of 11 residues. The entry retains the CDR3 DNA only, 33 bases that are in frame from base 1.